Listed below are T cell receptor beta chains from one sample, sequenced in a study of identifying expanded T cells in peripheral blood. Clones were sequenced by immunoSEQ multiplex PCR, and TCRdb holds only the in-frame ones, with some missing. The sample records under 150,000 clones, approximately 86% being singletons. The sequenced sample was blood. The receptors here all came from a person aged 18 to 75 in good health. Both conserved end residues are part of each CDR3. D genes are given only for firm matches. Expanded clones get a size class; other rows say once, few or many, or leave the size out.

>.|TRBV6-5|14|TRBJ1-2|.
TGTGCCAGCAGCCACAGGGTGAGGGCCCATGGCTACACCTTC
CASSHRVRAHGYTF
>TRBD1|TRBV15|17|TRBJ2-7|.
TGTGCCACCAGCAGAGTCCCAATGGGACAGGGAAATGGCGAGCAGTACTTC
CATSRVPMGQGNGEQYF
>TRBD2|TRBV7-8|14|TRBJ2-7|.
TGTGCCAGCAGCCCGGGGGGGGCCTCCTACGAGCAGTACTTC
CASSPGGASYEQYF
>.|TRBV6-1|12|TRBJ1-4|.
TGTGCCAGCAGGGAGAGGGGTGAAAAACTGTTTTTT
CASRERGEKLFF
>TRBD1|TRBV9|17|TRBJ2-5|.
TGTGCCAGCAGCCCAGGGTACGGGACAGGGGGCAGAGAGACCCAGTACTTC
CASSPGYGTGGRETQYF
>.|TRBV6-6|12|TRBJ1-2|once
TGTGCCGGGGGAGACGGTAACTATGGCTACACCTTC
CAGGDGNYGYTF
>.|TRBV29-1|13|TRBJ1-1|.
TGCAGCGTGGCCAGACATGCGAACACTGAAGCTTTCTTT
CSVARHANTEAFF
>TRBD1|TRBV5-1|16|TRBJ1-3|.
TGCGCCAGCAGTAATACACGACAGGGGGCGGGAAACACCATATATTTT
CASSNTRQGAGNTIYF
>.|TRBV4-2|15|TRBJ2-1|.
TGTGCCAGCAGCCAAGATAGCGGATTATACAATGAGCAGTTCTTC
CASSQDSGLYNEQFF
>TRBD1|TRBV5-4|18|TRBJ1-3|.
TGTGCCAGCAGCTTGGCACCTTACAGGGGCCGCTCTGGAAACACCATATATTTT
CASSLAPYRGRSGNTIYF
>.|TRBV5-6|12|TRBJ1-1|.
TGTGCCAGCCCCGTGCAGAACACTGAAGCTTTCTTT
CASPVQNTEAFF
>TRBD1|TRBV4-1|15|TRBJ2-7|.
TGCGCCAGCAGCCAAGAGGGGACAGGCCGGTCGGAGCAGTACTTC
CASSQEGTGRSEQYF
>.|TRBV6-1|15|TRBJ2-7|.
TGTGCCAGCAGTGAAGTCGGAGGAGATAGGATCGAGCAGTACTTC
CASSEVGGDRIEQYF
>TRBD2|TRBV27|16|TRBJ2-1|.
TGTGCCAGCAGACTCTGGACTAGCGGGGCCTACAATGAGCAGTTCTTC
CASRLWTSGAYNEQFF
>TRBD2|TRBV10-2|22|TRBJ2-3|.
TGCGCCAGCAGTATAATTGGGGGGACTAGCCATGATGAATTTTCTAGCACAGATACGCAGTATTTT
CASSIIGGTSHDEFSSTDTQYF
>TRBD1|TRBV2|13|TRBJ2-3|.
TGTGCCAGCAGTGAACTCCCAGGGGGTACGCAGTATTTT
CASSELPGGTQYF
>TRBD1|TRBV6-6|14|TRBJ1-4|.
TGTGCCAGCAGACCGACAGGGGGTAATGAAAAACTGTTTTTT
CASRPTGGNEKLFF
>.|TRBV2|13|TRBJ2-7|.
TGTGCCAGCTTGATCCAGGGTTCCTACGAGCAGTACTTC
CASLIQGSYEQYF
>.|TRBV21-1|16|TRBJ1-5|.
TGTGCCAGCGCTGGTGAGGGGACAGAGGGCAATCAGCCCCAGCATTTT
CASAGEGTEGNQPQHF
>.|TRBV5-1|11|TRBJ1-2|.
TGCGCCAGCAGCCCTGATGGTGGCTACACCTTC
CASSPDGGYTF
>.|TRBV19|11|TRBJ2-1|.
TGTGCCAGTAGTATTGGGGTATGGGGGTTCTTC
CASSIGVWGFF
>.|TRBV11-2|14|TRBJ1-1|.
TGTGCCAGCAGCTTACAGGGAGTGAACACTGAAGCTTTCTTT
CASSLQGVNTEAFF
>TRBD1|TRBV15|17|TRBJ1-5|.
TGTGCCACCAGCATCACCTGGGGACAGGGGGCACATCAGCCCCAGCATTTT
CATSITWGQGAHQPQHF
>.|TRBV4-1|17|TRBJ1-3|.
TGCGCCAGCAGCCAAGCCCCCCTGACGGGCTCTGGAAACACCATATATTTT
CASSQAPLTGSGNTIYF